What follows describes a single T cell receptor (beta chain). Antigen specificity is unknown. Each cDNA got a UMI-containing oligo ligated at its 3' end. First-round PCR used 4 cycles and beta primers RC1.1 and RC1.2 covering TRBC1 and TRBC2. One entry per CDR3 protein results from TCRdb running MiXCR on the UMI-ligation and nested PCR reads. Here the sample spans tens of thousands of distinct CDR3 sequences, around 10% being singletons. KT2, a clone with a known TCR, was spiked into unfractionated PBMC. This sample stems from a study of quantifying T cell responses using KT2 cells. About the study: TCR alpha and beta constant-region primers primed reverse transcription of RNA. The second PCR ran as a qPCR until a predetermined fluorescence threshold was reached.

This CDR3 region has 17 residues. Trimming removed 1 base from V and 4 bases from J, with 15 bases in between. Looked up from germline, CDR1 is SGHDT and CDR2 is YYEEEE. The study, taken as a whole, reports: Input KT2 cell number predicted KT2 alpha and beta sequence counts linearly over several orders of magnitude. At about one KT2 cell per 100,000 PBMC, KT2 sequences were still detected.

V gene TRBV5-6 combines with J gene TRBJ2-6; tentative D call: TRBD1 (6 bases). The receptor was isolated from a human donor. The sample comprised PBMCs spiked with cells of the T cell clone KT2. The CDR3 DNA follows: TGTGCCAGCAGCTTGAATTTTGGGGGCCCCGGGGCCAACGTCCTGACTTTC. Its protein product is CASSLNFGGPGANVLTF. Together with reference TRBV5-6 and TRBJ2-6, the CDR3 gives the full variable domain: DAGVTQSPTHLIKTRGQQVTLRCSPKSGHDTVSWYQQALGQGPQFIFQYYEEEERQRGNFPDRFSGHQFPNYSSELNVNALLLGDSALYLCASSLNFGGPGANVLTFGAGSRLTVL.